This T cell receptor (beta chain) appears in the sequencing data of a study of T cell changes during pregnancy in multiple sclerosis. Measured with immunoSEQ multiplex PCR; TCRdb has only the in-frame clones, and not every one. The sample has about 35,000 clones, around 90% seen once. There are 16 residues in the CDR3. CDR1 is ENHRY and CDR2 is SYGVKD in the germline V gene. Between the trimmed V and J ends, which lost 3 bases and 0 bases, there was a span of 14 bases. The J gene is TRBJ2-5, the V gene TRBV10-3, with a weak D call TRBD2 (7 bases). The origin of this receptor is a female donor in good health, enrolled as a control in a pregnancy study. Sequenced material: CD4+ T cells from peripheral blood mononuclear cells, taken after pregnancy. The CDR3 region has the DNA TGTGCCATCAGTGAAGGGGGGGCCTCGTACCAAGAGACCCAGTACTTC. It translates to CAISEGGASYQETQYF.